This TCR beta chain is from a study of tumor-infiltrating lymphocytes in glioblastoma multiforme (dated by TCRdb to about 2017). For context, the study as a whole: To test whether intratumoral genomic heterogeneity fosters TIL diversity, the study jointly examined somatic mutations, TIL diversity and immune response activity.

Paper-wide results and their limitations: Clone frequencies may be distorted by RNA-based TCR sequencing because unequal numbers of TCR transcripts are carried by T cells. Generalizability was limited because only one glioblastoma patient was included in the TCR and somatic mutation analysis. T cells were not sorted into functional subsets, which the authors noted as a future improvement.

By sample share, this clonotype is medium-sized (0.01 to 0.1%). Its antigen remains undetermined. No much larger clone exists at a distance of one base, and base qualities are not known. TCRB libraries were built from RNA via three nested multiplex PCR rounds using a modified ARM-PCR protocol with multiple V-beta primers and a C-beta primer. TCRB-specific cDNA was synthesized from 0.45 to 0.5 ug total RNA with ProtoScript II Reverse Transcriptase and a C-beta primer. For the TCRB libraries, no unique molecular identifiers were described. In the third PCR, barcodes and adapters were added over around 23 cycles with Deep VentR (exo-) polymerase, and the 250-500 bp bands were then gel purified. An Illumina HiSeq 2500 was used to sequence the TCRB libraries with 250 bp paired-end reads. The authors processed their data as follows. Trimmomatic was used to clean reads, FLASH to merge reads, MiGEC to assign V, D and J segments, and VDJtools to perform the analysis. VDJtools was used to calculate the Shannon-Wiener diversity index, which quantified repertoire diversity. In-frame beta chains were kept once TCRdb had trimmed the public reads at Q25 with fastp and called clones with MiXCR. Rows merge per CDR3 protein into single entries with the most common DNA and genes. TCRdb, rather than the study authors, made the V and J calls. Across this sample there are about 16,000 distinct CDR3 sequences, with over 65% seen only once. The leading ten clones occupy 37% of the sample.

The V end gives up 4 bases and the J end 11 bases, leaving 7 bases in the junction not matched to a gene. From a lookup of the germline V gene, CDR1 and CDR2 are MNHEY and SVGAGI. The CDR3 contains 12 residues, cysteine and phenylalanine counted. Only the CDR3 portion is preserved as DNA: 36 bases, with reading frame beginning at the first base. The AllPrep DNA/RNA mini kit was used to purify genomic DNA and total RNA simultaneously from each of the approximately 9 tumor samples. OD 260/280 ratios above 1.9 and RNA integrity numbers above 6.5 were observed for all RNA. This receptor chain uses TRBV6-5 and TRBJ1-1; TRBD1 fits 7 bases in the junction. The sequence came from a male donor with glioblastoma. Sample: brain tumor tissue. The CDR3 here reads CASSLTGTGAFF. In nucleotide form, the sequence is TGTGCCAGCAGTTTGACAGGGACGGGGGCTTTCTTT.